This entry lists 23 T cell receptor beta chains sequenced from one sample in a study of neoadjuvant anti-PD-1 for oral cavity cancer. Sequencing was performed with immunoSEQ multiplex PCR; in TCRdb, only in-frame clones are kept and a portion is missing. The sample lists about 14,000 clones, 71% occurring once. The sample consisted of PBMCs, taken before nivolumab (anti-PD-1) treatment. The receptors were sampled from a person between 35 and 79 years old with oral cavity squamous cell carcinoma.

The chain couples TRBV5-4 to TRBJ2-2; D is uncertain. The V end lost 1 base, the J end lost 2 bases, and 9 bases lay between the germline ends. Per germline, CDR1 SGHNT and CDR2 YYREEE (reference sequence). CDR3 length equals 15 residues. CDR3 coding DNA: TGTGCCAGCAGCTTGTGGTCCGATAACACCGGGGAGCTGTTTTTT. Amino acids: CASSLWSDNTGELFF. The entire variable domain, with the rest obtained from reference TRBV5-4 and TRBJ2-2, is as follows: ETGVTQSPTHLIKTRGQQVTLRCSSQSGHNTVSWYQQALGQGPQFIFQYYREEENGRGNFPPRFSGLQFPNYSSELNVNALELDDSALYLCASSLWSDNTGELFFGEGSRLTVL.

This clone was observed once. The V and J genes are TRBV9 and TRBJ2-1, with 7 positions matching TRBD2. J gave up 1 base and V 3 bases, and 4 bases lay outside the gene matches. Germline V gene sequence: CDR1 SGDLS, CDR2 YYNGEE. There are 15 residues in the CDR3. The CDR3 region is CASSDSGPSYNEQFF. DNA of the CDR3: TGTGCCAGCAGCGATAGCGGGCCTTCCTACAATGAGCAGTTCTTC.

This chain joins TRBV5-1 and TRBJ2-3; D may be TRBD2 (6 bases). V lost 0 bases and J lost 4, with 12 bases in between. There are 15 residues in the CDR3. In germline, CDR1 is SGHRS, CDR2 YFSETQ. CDR3 bases: TGCGCCAGCAGCTTGGCCGGGAGACGGGCAGATACGCAGTATTTT. Translating it yields CASSLAGRRADTQYF.

The chain has TRBV4-1 and TRBJ1-3; D not resolved. CDR3 length: 14 residues. V shed 0 bases and J shed 0 bases, with 3 bases lying between them. The germline V gene encodes CDR1 MGHRA and CDR2 YSYEKL. This CDR3 is CASSQDYSGNTIYF. CDR3 bases: TGCGCCAGCAGCCAAGATTACTCTGGAAACACCATATATTTT.

The chain is built from TRBV4-1 and TRBJ2-1, with D perhaps matching TRBD1 or TRBD2 (5 bases each). Deletions cut 1 base from V and 7 bases from J, with 11 bases between. CDR3 size: 14 residues. CDR1 and CDR2 from the germline V gene are MGHRA and YSYEKL. The CDR3 is CASSQVRDLNEQFF. The CDR3, as DNA: TGCGCCAGCAGCCAAGTCCGGGACCTGAATGAGCAGTTCTTC.

This rearrangement joins TRBV7-2 to TRBJ2-5; the D is unclear. Germline CDR1 reads SGHTA; CDR2 reads FQGNSA. The CDR3 covers 14 residues. With 3 bases removed from V and 2 bases from J, the gap between germline ends came to 10 bases. CDR3 loop: CASSLSWAQETQYF. The DNA for the CDR3 is TGTGCCAGCAGCTTGTCGTGGGCGCAAGAGACCCAGTACTTC.

This chain links TRBV14 with TRBJ1-5; unclear D gene. The CDR3 has 13 amino acids. V was pared by 4 bases and J by 5 bases, with 9 bases between. Germline assignment: CDR1 SGHDN and CDR2 FVKESK. This chain's CDR3 is CASSPNRDQPQHF. CDR3 bases: TGTGCCAGCAGCCCGAACAGAGATCAGCCCCAGCATTTT.

The V call is TRBV10-3, the J call TRBJ2-5; maybe TRBD2 (6 bases). Germline loops: CDR1 ENHRY, CDR2 SYGVKD. V lost 6 bases and J lost 1, with 9 bases in between. This CDR3 is built from 13 residues. The DNA of the CDR3 is TGTGCCATCAGAGACGGGAGCCAAGAGACCCAGTACTTC. It specifies CAIRDGSQETQYF.

The chain has TRBV29-1 and TRBJ1-2; D is unclear. Germline V lookup: CDR1 SQVTM, CDR2 ANQGSEA. V was trimmed by 0 bases and J by 4 bases, leaving 6 bases between them. CDR3 length: 12 residues. Here the CDR3 DNA reads TGCAGCGTTGAAGATAACAGCTATGGCTACACCTTC. Protein sequence: CSVEDNSYGYTF.

This chain joins TRBV7-9 and TRBJ1-5; 12 positions agree with TRBD1. Germline V lookup: CDR1 SEHNR, CDR2 FQNEAQ (reference sequence). The ends lost 5 bases at V and 10 bases at J; junction bases unmatched: 9. The CDR3 totals 15 residues. CDR3 nucleotides: TGTGCCAGCAGCACCGGGGACAGGGGGCTAGATCCCCAGCATTTT. This gives the protein CASSTGDRGLDPQHF.

The chain is built from TRBV19 and TRBJ2-1; 14 nucleotides line up with TRBD2. The CDR3 sequence is 20 residues long. Germline loops: CDR1 LNHDA, CDR2 SQIVND (reference sequence). J gave up 0 bases and V 5 bases, and 12 bases lay outside the gene matches. The CDR3, as DNA: TGTGCCAGTAGTCATCGGGCCCTGGGACTAGCGGGGGTCTCCTACAATGAGCAGTTCTTC. It encodes CASSHRALGLAGVSYNEQFF.

The chain has TRBV5-1 and TRBJ1-4, with a tentative D call TRBD1 (6 bases). Germline CDR1 SGHRS, CDR2 YFSETQ. This CDR3 is 15 amino acids long. Trimming took off 1 base at V and 4 bases at J, with 11 bases between the two ends. CDR3 residues: CASSLQDRVNEKLFF. CDR3 in DNA: TGCGCCAGCAGCTTGCAGGACAGAGTTAATGAAAAACTGTTTTTT.

This clone was observed a handful of times. V usage is TRBV6-6 and J usage is TRBJ1-3; D not resolved. The CDR3 consists of 15 residues. The V end lost 5 bases, the J end lost 5 bases, and 16 bases lay between the germline ends. CDR1 is MNHNY and CDR2 is SVGAGI in the germline V gene (reference sequence). The CDR3 nucleotides are TGTGCCAGCAGTAACACTCGAGGGCGTCGAAACACCATATATTTT. Amino acid sequence: CASSNTRGRRNTIYF.

This clone has more than one count but fewer than ten. The chain uses TRBV28 and TRBJ2-7; perhaps TRBD2 as D (6 bases). Germline-derived CDR1 and CDR2 are MDHEN and SYDVKM. The V and J ends lost 3 bases and 2 bases respectively, with 17 bases between them. CDR3 length: 16 residues. The CDR3 coding sequence is TGTGCCAGCAGTTTTTCCTGGGGGGATAGAACCTACGAGCAGTACTTC. It yields the protein CASSFSWGDRTYEQYF. Based on the CDR3 plus reference TRBV28 and TRBJ2-7, the full variable domain is DVKVTQSSRYLVKRTGEKVFLECVQDMDHENMFWYRQDPGLGLRLIYFSYDVKMKEKGDIPEGYSVSREKKERFSLILESASTNQTSMYLCASSFSWGDRTYEQYFGPGTRLTVT.

Here the CDR3 DNA reads TGCGCCAGCAGCCTAAAATTGATTAATGAAAAACTGTTTTTT. It specifies CASSLKLINEKLFF. V usage is TRBV5-1 and J usage is TRBJ1-4, with unresolved D. This CDR3 is built from 14 residues. Germline V CDR1 and CDR2: SGHRS, YFSETQ. The V end was cut by 4 bases, the J end by 4 bases, with 11 bases between.

This clone was observed a single time. V and J are TRBV11-2 and TRBJ2-7, with 9 bases lining up with TRBD1. The length of the CDR3 is 16 residues. Germline V gene data show CDR1 as SGHAT and CDR2 as FQNNGV. The J segment lost 0 bases and the V segment lost 4 bases, leaving 7 bases of the junction unmatched. The CDR3 is CASSSVRGQGSYEQYF. The CDR3, as DNA: TGTGCCAGCAGCTCAGTTCGGGGACAGGGCTCCTACGAGCAGTACTTC.

The chain is built from TRBV2 and TRBJ2-1; 9 nucleotides agree with TRBD2. The CDR3 contains 16 residues. The V and J ends lost 8 bases and 3 bases, in that order; junction bases with no gene match: 11. Germline lookup yields CDR1 SNHLY and CDR2 FYNNEI. CDR3: CASRPLAGTYYNEQFF. The CDR3 DNA is TGTGCCAGCCGACCCCTAGCGGGAACATACTACAATGAGCAGTTCTTC.

The chain uses TRBV5-6 and TRBJ2-7; D is possibly TRBD1 (5 bases). The V and J ends lost 3 bases and 6 bases respectively, with 13 bases between them. Germline values: CDR1 SGHDT, CDR2 YYEEEE. This CDR3 contains 13 residues. The CDR3 DNA reads TGTGCCAGCAGCTCCATCCAGGGCGGCGAGCAGTACTTC. This encodes CASSSIQGGEQYF.

This clone was picked up one time. The V gene is TRBV7-2, the J gene TRBJ2-1, with 9 bases aligning to TRBD2. V was clipped by 4 bases and J by 7 bases; unmatched bases: 11. This CDR3 contains 16 residues. Germline V gives CDR1 SGHTA, CDR2 FQGNSA. The CDR3 is CASSSQARGGINEQFF. The CDR3 coding sequence is TGTGCCAGCAGCTCCCAGGCGCGGGGGGGCATTAATGAGCAGTTCTTC. The variable domain in full, with the rest retrieved from reference TRBV7-2 and TRBJ2-1, is GAGVSQSPSNKVTEKGKDVELRCDPISGHTALYWYRQSLGQGLEFLIYFQGNSAPDKSGLPSDRFSAERTGGSVSTLTIQRTQQEDSAVYLCASSSQARGGINEQFFGPGTRLTVL.

This clone turned up a few times. The chain carries TRBV5-1 and TRBJ1-2, with D hard to call. Germline values: CDR1 SGHRS, CDR2 YFSETQ. V dropped 0 bases and J dropped 7 bases, with 7 bases sitting between them. The CDR3 covers 12 residues. CDR3 sequence (DNA): TGCGCCAGCAGCTTGGAGGGTTTTGGCTACACCTTC. It is translated as CASSLEGFGYTF.

This chain joins TRBV9 and TRBJ2-1, with 9 bases fitting TRBD2. Germline CDR1 is SGDLS and CDR2 is YYNGEE. J was trimmed by 9 bases and V by 0 bases; bases with no gene match: 10. The CDR3 runs 16 residues. CDR3 bases: TGTGCCAGCAGCGTAGTCGCGGGAGGGATAAGGGGTGAGCAGTTCTTC. Translating gives CASSVVAGGIRGEQFF.

The rearrangement uses TRBV14 and TRBJ2-5, with D perhaps matching TRBD2 (5 bases). Germline assignment: CDR1 SGHDN and CDR2 FVKESK. CDR3 length: 14 amino acids. V lost 1 base to trimming and J lost 5 bases, with 11 bases between them. The CDR3 coding sequence is TGTGCCAGCAGCCAAGGGGCGGGCTGGGAGACCCAGTACTTC. It codes for CASSQGAGWETQYF.

The V call is TRBV29-1, the J call TRBJ1-1; a possible D gene is TRBD1 (6 bases). Between the trimmed V and J ends, which lost 4 bases and 5 bases, there was a span of 11 bases. The germline V gene encodes CDR1 SQVTM and CDR2 ANQGSEA. The CDR3 sequence is 12 residues long. The CDR3, as DNA: TGCAGCGTTGGGCAGGGGTATACTGAAGCTTTCTTT. Translated: CSVGQGYTEAFF.